This is a list of T cell receptor beta chains from one sample in a study of T cells in Graves' hyperthyroidism and ophthalmopathy. TCRdb called the multiplex PCR reads again in MiXCR, with one record for every CDR3 protein. Here the sample spans hundreds of thousands of distinct CDR3 sequences, approximately 15% being singletons. Sequenced sample: blood. The receptors derive from a man younger than 35 with Graves' ophthalmopathy. CDR3s include the opening cysteine and the closing phenylalanine or tryptophan. Each record gives: CDR3 protein, clone size, D gene, V gene. The D gene is left open where the match is weak. Clone size is not always given. Where it is, it says once, few, many or a class for expanded clones.

cdr3_aa: CASTYPGTSGAVTDTQYF
clone_size: many
d_call: TRBD2
v_call: TRBV10-2

cdr3_aa: CASSYSDLAGVFEQYF
clone_size: many
d_call: TRBD2
v_call: TRBV6-1

cdr3_aa: CASSIWHITDTQYF
clone_size: few
d_call: .
v_call: TRBV19

cdr3_aa: CRGTSGSGYNEQFF
clone_size: many
d_call: TRBD2
v_call: TRBV29-1

cdr3_aa: CATSRVPRVSGRRHEQYF
clone_size: .
d_call: TRBD2
v_call: TRBV15

cdr3_aa: CASSQVSDFTQYF
clone_size: many
d_call: .
v_call: TRBV4-1

cdr3_aa: CASSYQKNTEAFF
clone_size: few
d_call: .
v_call: TRBV6-5

cdr3_aa: CSAWTGSYEQYF
clone_size: .
d_call: TRBD1
v_call: TRBV20-1

cdr3_aa: CASSLQRTGGTDTQYF
clone_size: .
d_call: TRBD1
v_call: TRBV27

cdr3_aa: CASTLTWRGQDSPLHF
clone_size: many
d_call: TRBD1
v_call: TRBV27

cdr3_aa: CASSEADRGSNQPQHF
clone_size: many
d_call: TRBD1
v_call: TRBV10-1

cdr3_aa: CASRVGGRSSYEQYF
clone_size: many
d_call: .
v_call: TRBV7-2

cdr3_aa: CASSQDVGVYNEQFF
clone_size: many
d_call: .
v_call: TRBV3-1

cdr3_aa: CASNLGGGYEQYF
clone_size: many
d_call: TRBD2
v_call: TRBV12-3/TRBV12-4

cdr3_aa: CASSDIFYEQYF
clone_size: few
d_call: .
v_call: TRBV6-1

cdr3_aa: CASSLGGLPSTDTQYF
clone_size: .
d_call: TRBD2
v_call: TRBV5-4

cdr3_aa: CASRYGSGYTF
clone_size: many
d_call: .
v_call: TRBV27

cdr3_aa: CSARGVGSGGDYEQYF
clone_size: .
d_call: TRBD2
v_call: TRBV20-1

cdr3_aa: CASRSTGAEAFF
clone_size: many
d_call: TRBD1
v_call: TRBV3-1

cdr3_aa: CASSDAGSYNEQFF
clone_size: .
d_call: .
v_call: TRBV19

cdr3_aa: CASGYTGGDGYTF
clone_size: .
d_call: TRBD1
v_call: TRBV6-9

cdr3_aa: CATSSRDSSNQPQHF
clone_size: many
d_call: TRBD1
v_call: TRBV15

cdr3_aa: CASSQGSGSFVDTQYF
clone_size: .
d_call: TRBD2
v_call: TRBV3-1

cdr3_aa: CASSRTSGRARLFNEQFF
clone_size: many
d_call: TRBD2
v_call: TRBV5-6

cdr3_aa: CASSIGGSLRDEQFF
clone_size: .
d_call: TRBD2
v_call: TRBV19

cdr3_aa: CASSQVGQAPSIFLEQYF
clone_size: few
d_call: .
v_call: TRBV4-1

cdr3_aa: CATSDSRTGGDEKLFF
clone_size: many
d_call: TRBD1
v_call: TRBV24-1

cdr3_aa: CASRGSGNTGELFF
clone_size: many
d_call: .
v_call: TRBV6-2/TRBV6-3

cdr3_aa: CASSYPTGSSYNEQFF
clone_size: many
d_call: .
v_call: TRBV6-6

cdr3_aa: CSARVGQTEAFF
clone_size: many
d_call: TRBD1
v_call: TRBV20-1

cdr3_aa: CAISESIQRLAVGADTQYF
clone_size: many
d_call: TRBD2
v_call: TRBV10-3

cdr3_aa: CATSDRRDLAPTYNEQFF
clone_size: many
d_call: .
v_call: TRBV24-1

cdr3_aa: CASRQTRNTEAFF
clone_size: many
d_call: .
v_call: TRBV7-2

cdr3_aa: CSARLARGNEQFF
clone_size: many
d_call: .
v_call: TRBV20-1

cdr3_aa: CASTGQDPSPLHF
clone_size: many
d_call: .
v_call: TRBV2

cdr3_aa: CASSPAGLETQYF
clone_size: many
d_call: .
v_call: TRBV11-2

cdr3_aa: CASSLMEDYGYTF
clone_size: few
d_call: .
v_call: TRBV5-1

cdr3_aa: CASSLSQGSLFF
clone_size: many
d_call: .
v_call: TRBV6-1

cdr3_aa: CASSVVAGPHDEQYF
clone_size: .
d_call: .
v_call: TRBV9

cdr3_aa: CASSVGPGYNQPQHF
clone_size: few
d_call: .
v_call: TRBV3-1

cdr3_aa: CASSLAGQGFSPLHF
clone_size: .
d_call: TRBD1
v_call: TRBV5-1

cdr3_aa: CASSLTGAESYNSPLHF
clone_size: few
d_call: TRBD1
v_call: TRBV11-2

cdr3_aa: CASSLGGRLRDTQYF
clone_size: .
d_call: .
v_call: TRBV13

cdr3_aa: CSARDRGSGSSNEQFF
clone_size: many
d_call: TRBD2
v_call: TRBV20-1

cdr3_aa: CSARGGTSGARDIQYF
clone_size: .
d_call: TRBD2
v_call: TRBV20-1

cdr3_aa: CAIRGWPDTQYF
clone_size: few
d_call: .
v_call: TRBV10-3

cdr3_aa: CAISLERNLHDTQYF
clone_size: many
d_call: .
v_call: TRBV10-3

cdr3_aa: CASSSRDSQETQYF
clone_size: many
d_call: .
v_call: TRBV3-1

cdr3_aa: CASSLSGTGLFYGYTF
clone_size: .
d_call: TRBD1
v_call: TRBV27

cdr3_aa: CASSYLAVSYEQYF
clone_size: many
d_call: TRBD2
v_call: TRBV6-2/TRBV6-3

cdr3_aa: CASSSQGAGNTIYF
clone_size: .
d_call: TRBD1
v_call: TRBV7-6

cdr3_aa: CASRGQYYGYTF
clone_size: many
d_call: TRBD1
v_call: TRBV6-1

cdr3_aa: CATREVSGKYTQYF
clone_size: many
d_call: TRBD2
v_call: TRBV5-1

cdr3_aa: CASSLIGAGELFF
clone_size: .
d_call: .
v_call: TRBV5-1

cdr3_aa: CASSPGQGAGYTF
clone_size: many
d_call: TRBD1
v_call: TRBV6-2/TRBV6-3

cdr3_aa: CASNRLAGKWNEQFF
clone_size: once
d_call: TRBD2
v_call: TRBV19

cdr3_aa: CAGSLGQGHQPQHF
clone_size: .
d_call: TRBD1
v_call: TRBV12-3/TRBV12-4